The TCR beta chain under discussion was sequenced for a study of T cells in localized non-small cell lung cancer. Study-level points and caveats: Because only a single region of the tumor was sequenced, heterogeneity remains possible. Across samples, adjacent lung featured a median around 55 of the top 100 tumor clones.

There are 13 residues in the CDR3. Trimming shortened V by 0 bases and J by 4 bases, and 6 bases separated the two germline ends. Germline lookup yields CDR1 LNHNV and CDR2 YYDKDF (reference sequence). Profiling relied on immunoSEQ multiplex PCR, and the TCRdb table lists in-frame clones only, not all of them. This sample has approximately 31,000 clones, with about nine tenths found just once. A note on this clone: Antigen: not known.

Sequencing was performed on peripheral blood mononuclear cells, taken before any cancer treatment. The receptor was derived from a man aged 35-69 years with stage III lung adenocarcinoma. The chain is built from TRBV15 and TRBJ1-2, with D unresolved. The CDR3 coding sequence is TGTGCCACCAGCAGAGAACTAGGCTATGGCTACACCTTC. This translates into CATSRELGYGYTF.